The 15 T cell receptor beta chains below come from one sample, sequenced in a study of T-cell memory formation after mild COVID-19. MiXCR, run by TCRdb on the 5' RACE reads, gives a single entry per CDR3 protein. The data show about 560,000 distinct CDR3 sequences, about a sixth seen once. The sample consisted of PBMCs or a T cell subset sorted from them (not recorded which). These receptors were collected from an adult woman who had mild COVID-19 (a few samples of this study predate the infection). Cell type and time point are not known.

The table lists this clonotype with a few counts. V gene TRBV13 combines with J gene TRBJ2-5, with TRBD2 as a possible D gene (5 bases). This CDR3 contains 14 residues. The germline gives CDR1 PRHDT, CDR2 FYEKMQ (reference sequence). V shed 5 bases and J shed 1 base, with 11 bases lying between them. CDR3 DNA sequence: TGTGCCAGCAGCGTCGGGATTACCCAAGAGACCCAGTACTTC. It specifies CASSVGITQETQYF.

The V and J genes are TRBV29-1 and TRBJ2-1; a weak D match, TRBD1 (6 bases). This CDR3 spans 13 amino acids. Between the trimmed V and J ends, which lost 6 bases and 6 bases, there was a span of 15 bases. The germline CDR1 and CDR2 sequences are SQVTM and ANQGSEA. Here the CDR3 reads CSVGQYRGNEQFF. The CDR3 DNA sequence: TGCAGCGTCGGACAGTATAGGGGCAATGAGCAGTTCTTC.

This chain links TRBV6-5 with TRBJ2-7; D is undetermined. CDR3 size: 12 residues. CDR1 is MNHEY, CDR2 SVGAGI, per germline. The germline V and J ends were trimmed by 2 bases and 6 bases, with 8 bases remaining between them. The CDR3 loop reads CASSYGSREQYF. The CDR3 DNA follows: TGTGCCAGCAGTTACGGCTCCCGCGAGCAGTACTTC.

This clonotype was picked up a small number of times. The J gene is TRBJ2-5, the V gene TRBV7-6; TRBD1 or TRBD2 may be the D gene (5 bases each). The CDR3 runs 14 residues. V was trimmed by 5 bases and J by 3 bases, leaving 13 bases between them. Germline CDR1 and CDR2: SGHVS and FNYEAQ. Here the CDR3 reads CASSKRVGEETQYF. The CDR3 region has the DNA TGTGCCAGCAGCAAAAGAGTGGGGGAAGAGACCCAGTACTTC.

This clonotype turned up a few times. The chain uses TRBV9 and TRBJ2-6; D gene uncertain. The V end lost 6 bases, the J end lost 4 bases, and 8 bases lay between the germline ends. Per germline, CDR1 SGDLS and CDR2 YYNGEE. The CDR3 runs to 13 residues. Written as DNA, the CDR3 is TGTGCCAGCACCCTGGCCGGGGCCAACGTCCTGACTTTC. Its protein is CASTLAGANVLTF.

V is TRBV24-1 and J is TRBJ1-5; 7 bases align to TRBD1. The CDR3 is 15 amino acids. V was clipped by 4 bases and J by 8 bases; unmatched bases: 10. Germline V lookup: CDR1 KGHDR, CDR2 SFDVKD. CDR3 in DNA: TGTGCCACCAGTGACCCAGGACAGGCCGGGAAGCCCCAGCATTTT. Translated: CATSDPGQAGKPQHF.

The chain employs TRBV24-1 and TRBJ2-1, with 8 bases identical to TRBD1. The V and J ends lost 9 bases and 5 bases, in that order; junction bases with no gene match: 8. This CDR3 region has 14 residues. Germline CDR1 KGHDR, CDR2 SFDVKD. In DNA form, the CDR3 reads TGTGCCACCCGAAGGCAGGGGGCTAACAATGAGCAGTTCTTC. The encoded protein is CATRRQGANNEQFF.

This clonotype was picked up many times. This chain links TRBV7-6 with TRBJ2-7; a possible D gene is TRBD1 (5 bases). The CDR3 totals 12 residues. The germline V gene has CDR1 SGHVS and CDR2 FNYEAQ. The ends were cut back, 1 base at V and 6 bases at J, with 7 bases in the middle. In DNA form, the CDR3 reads TGTGCCAGCAGCTTAGGGGGCTCCGAGCAGTACTTC. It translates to CASSLGGSEQYF.

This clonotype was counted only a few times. The CDR3 DNA is TGTGCCAGCTCACCCCCGATGACCTACGAGCAGTACTTC. Encoded protein: CASSPPMTYEQYF. The V and J genes are TRBV18 and TRBJ2-7, with D unresolved. Germline V gene sequence: CDR1 KGHSH, CDR2 LQKENI. Trimming left V 3 bases short and J 2 bases short, with 8 bases between. The length of the CDR3 is 13 residues.

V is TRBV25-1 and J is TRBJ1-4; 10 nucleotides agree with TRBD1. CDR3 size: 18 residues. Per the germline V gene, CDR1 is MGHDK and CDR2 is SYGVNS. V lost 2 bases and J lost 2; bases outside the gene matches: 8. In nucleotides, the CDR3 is TGTGCCAGCAGTGAACCCATTTTGGACAGGGGGACTAATGAAAAACTGTTTTTT. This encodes CASSEPILDRGTNEKLFF. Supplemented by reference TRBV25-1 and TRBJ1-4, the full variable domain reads EADIYQTPRYLVIGTGKKITLECSQTMGHDKMYWYQQDPGMELHLIHYSYGVNSTEKGDLSSESTVSRIRTEHFPLTLESARPSHTSQYLCASSEPILDRGTNEKLFFGSGTQLSVL.

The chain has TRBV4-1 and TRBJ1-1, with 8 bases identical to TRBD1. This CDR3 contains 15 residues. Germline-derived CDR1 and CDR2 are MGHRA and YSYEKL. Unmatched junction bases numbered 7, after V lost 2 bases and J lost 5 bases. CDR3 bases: TGCGCCAGCAGCCAAAGGACAGGGAGGGGTACTGAAGCTTTCTTT. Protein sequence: CASSQRTGRGTEAFF.

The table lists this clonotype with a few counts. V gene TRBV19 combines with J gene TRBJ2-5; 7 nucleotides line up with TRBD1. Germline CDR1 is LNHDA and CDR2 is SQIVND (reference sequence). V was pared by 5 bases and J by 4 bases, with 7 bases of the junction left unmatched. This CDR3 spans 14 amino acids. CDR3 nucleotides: TGTGCCAGTAGTGCCCGGGACAGTAGAGAGACCCAGTACTTC. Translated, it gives CASSARDSRETQYF.

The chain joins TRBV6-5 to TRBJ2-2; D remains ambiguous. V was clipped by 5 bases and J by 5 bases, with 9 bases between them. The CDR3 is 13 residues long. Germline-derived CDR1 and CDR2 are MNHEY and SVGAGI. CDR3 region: CASSETHTGELFF. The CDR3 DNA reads TGTGCCAGCAGTGAGACCCATACCGGGGAGCTGTTTTTT.

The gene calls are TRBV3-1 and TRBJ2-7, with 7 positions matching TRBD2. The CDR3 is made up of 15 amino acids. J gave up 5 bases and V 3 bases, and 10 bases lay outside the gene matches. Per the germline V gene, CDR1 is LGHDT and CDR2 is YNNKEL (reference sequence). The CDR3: CASSHPGNAGDEQYF. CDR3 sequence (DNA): TGTGCCAGCAGCCACCCCGGGAATGCGGGAGACGAGCAGTACTTC.

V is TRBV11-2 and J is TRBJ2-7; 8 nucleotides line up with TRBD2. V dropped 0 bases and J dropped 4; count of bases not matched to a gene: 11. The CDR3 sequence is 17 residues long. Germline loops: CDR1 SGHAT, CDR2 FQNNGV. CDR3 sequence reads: CASSLEAPGLAIYEQYF. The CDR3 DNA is TGTGCCAGCAGCTTAGAGGCACCAGGACTAGCCATTTACGAGCAGTACTTC.